The clone carrying this T cell receptor beta chain was found a few times. Sequencing targeted expressed TCRB transcripts, as all isolated RNA had been reverse transcribed. The method was immunoSEQ multiplex PCR; TCRdb's version includes in-frame clones alone and lacks a portion of them. The profile shows 200,000 to 250,000 clones, roughly a tenth of them singletons. These data come from a study of beta chain features in type 1 diabetes. Sampling consisted of one heparinised blood draw per donor, averaging approximately 120 mL. Staining for CD45RO/CCR7/CD25/CD127/CD95/CD27 allowed sorting of CD4+ naive, central memory, regulatory and stem cell-like memory cells. Sample: central memory CD4+ T cells from blood. This TCR was sampled from a man aged 18 to 29 in good health.

The CDR3 nucleotides read TGTGCCAGCAGACGGACAGCTAGCTCCTACGAGCAGTACTTC. This codes for CASRRTASSYEQYF. This chain joins TRBV6-5 and TRBJ2-7; TRBD1 might be the D (6 bases). The germline gives CDR1 MNHEY, CDR2 SVGAGI. The CDR3 totals 14 residues. V lost 6 bases to trimming and J lost 0 bases, with 12 bases between them.